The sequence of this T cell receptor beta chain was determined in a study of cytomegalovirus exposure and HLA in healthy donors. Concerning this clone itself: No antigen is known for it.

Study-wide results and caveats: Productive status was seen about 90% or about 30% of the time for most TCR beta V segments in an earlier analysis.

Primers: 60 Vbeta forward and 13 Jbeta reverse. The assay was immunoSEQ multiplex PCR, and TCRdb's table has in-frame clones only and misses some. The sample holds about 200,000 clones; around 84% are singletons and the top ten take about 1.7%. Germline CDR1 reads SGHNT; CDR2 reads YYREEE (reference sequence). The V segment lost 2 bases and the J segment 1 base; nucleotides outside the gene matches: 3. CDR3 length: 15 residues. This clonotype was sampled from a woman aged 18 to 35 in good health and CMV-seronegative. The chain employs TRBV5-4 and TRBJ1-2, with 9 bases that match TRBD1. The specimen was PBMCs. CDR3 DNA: TGTGCCAGCAGCTTAAACAGGGGGCATAACTATGGCTACACCTTC. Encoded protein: CASSLNRGHNYGYTF. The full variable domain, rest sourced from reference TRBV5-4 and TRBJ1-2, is ETGVTQSPTHLIKTRGQQVTLRCSSQSGHNTVSWYQQALGQGPQFIFQYYREEENGRGNFPPRFSGLQFPNYSSELNVNALELDDSALYLCASSLNRGHNYGYTFGSGTRLTVV.